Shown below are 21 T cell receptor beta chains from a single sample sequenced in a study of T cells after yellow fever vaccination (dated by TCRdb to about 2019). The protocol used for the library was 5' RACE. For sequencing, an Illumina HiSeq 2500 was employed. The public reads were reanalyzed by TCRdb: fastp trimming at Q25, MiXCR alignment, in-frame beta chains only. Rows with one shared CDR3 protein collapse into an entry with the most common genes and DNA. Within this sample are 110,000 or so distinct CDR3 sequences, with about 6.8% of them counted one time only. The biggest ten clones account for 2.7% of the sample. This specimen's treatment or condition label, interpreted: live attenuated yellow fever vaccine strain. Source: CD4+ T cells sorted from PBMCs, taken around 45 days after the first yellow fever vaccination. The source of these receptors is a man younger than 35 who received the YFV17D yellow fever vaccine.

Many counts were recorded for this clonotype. CDR3 loop: CASSQASRDGRLKLFF. For the CDR3, the DNA is TGCGCCAGCAGCCAAGCGTCAAGGGACGGTCGATTAAAACTGTTTTTT. The chain uses TRBV4-1 and TRBJ1-4; D might be TRBD1 (5 bases). Germline CDR1 MGHRA, CDR2 YSYEKL. There are 16 residues in the CDR3. Trimming took off 1 base at V and 10 bases at J, with 19 bases between the two ends.

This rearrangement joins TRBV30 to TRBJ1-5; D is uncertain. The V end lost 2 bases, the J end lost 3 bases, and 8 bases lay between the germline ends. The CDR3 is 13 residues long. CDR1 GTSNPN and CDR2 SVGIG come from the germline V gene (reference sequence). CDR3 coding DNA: TGTGCCTGGAGTTTGGCGGACAATCAGCCCCAGCATTTT. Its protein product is CAWSLADNQPQHF.

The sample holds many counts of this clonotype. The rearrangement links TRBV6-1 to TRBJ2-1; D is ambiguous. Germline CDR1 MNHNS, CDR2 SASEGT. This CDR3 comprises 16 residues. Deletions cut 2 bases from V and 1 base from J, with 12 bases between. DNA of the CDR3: TGTGCCAGCAGTGAACAGGTGTCGGGTTCCTACAATGAGCAGTTCTTC. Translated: CASSEQVSGSYNEQFF.

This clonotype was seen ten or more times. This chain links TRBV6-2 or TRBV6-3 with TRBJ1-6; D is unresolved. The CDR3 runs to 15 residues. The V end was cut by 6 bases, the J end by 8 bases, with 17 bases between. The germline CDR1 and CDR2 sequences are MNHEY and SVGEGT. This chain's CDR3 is CASRPIQDPYSPLHF. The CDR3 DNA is TGTGCCAGCAGGCCGATCCAAGACCCTTATTCACCCCTCCACTTT.

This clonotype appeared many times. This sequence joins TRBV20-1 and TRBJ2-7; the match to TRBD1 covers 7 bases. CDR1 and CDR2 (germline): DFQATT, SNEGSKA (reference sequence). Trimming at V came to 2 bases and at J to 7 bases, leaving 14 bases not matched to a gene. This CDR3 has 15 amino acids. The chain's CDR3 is CSARSPSTGTVEQYF. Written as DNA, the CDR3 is TGCAGTGCTAGAAGTCCCTCGACAGGGACGGTGGAGCAGTACTTC.

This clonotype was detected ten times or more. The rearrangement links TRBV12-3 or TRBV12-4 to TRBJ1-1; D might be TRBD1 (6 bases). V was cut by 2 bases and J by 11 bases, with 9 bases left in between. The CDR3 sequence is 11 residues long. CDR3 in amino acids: CASSLQGSAFF. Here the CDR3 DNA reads TGTGCCAGCAGTTTACAGGGGTCGGCTTTCTTT.

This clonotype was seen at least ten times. In DNA, the CDR3 is TGTGCCACCAGCAGGACAGGGGTCTACGAGCAGTACTTC. This codes for CATSRTGVYEQYF. V is TRBV15 and J is TRBJ2-7; 8 bases align to TRBD1. Looked up from germline, CDR1 is LNHNV and CDR2 is YYDKDF (reference sequence). Germline trimming cut 3 bases from V and 3 bases from J; bases unmatched to any gene: 1. The CDR3 consists of 13 residues.

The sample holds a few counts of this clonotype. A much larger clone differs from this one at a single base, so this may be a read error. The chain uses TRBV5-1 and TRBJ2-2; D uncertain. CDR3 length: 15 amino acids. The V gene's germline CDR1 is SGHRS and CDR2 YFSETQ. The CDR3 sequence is CASSFHELNIGELFF. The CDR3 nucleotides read TGCGCCAGCAGCTTTCATGAACTGAACATCGGGGAGCTGTTTTTT. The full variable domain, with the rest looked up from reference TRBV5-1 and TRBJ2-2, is KAGVTQTPRYLIKTRGQQVTLSCSPISGHRSVSWYQQTPGQGLQFLFEYFSETQRNKGNFPGRFSGRQFSNSRSEMNVSTLELGDSALYLCASSFHELNIGELFFGEGSRLTVL.

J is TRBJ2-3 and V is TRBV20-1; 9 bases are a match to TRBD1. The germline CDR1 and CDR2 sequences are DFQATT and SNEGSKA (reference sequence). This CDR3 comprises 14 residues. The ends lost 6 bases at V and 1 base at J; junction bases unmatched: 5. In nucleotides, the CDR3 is TGCAGTGCCGAGTGGGACAGGGGCACAGATACGCAGTATTTT. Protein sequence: CSAEWDRGTDTQYF.

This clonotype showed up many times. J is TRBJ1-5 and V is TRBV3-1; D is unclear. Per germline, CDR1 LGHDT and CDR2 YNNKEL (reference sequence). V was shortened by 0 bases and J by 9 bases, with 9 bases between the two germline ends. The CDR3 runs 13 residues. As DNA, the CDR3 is TGTGCCAGCAGCCAAGATACCAGTCGGCCCCAGCATTTT. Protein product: CASSQDTSRPQHF.

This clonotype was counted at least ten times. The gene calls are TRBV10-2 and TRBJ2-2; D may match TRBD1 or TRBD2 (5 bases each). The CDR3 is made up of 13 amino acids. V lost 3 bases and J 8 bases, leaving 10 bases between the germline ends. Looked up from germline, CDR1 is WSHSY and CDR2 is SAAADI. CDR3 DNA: TGCGCCAGCAGTGATATCGGGGCTGGGGAGCTGTTTTTT. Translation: CASSDIGAGELFF.

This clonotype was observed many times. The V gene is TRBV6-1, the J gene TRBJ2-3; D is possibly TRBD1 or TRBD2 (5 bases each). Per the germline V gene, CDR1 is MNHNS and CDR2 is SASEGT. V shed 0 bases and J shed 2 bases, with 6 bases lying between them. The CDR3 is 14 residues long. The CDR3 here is CASSEAGVTDTQYF. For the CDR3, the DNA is TGTGCCAGCAGTGAAGCGGGGGTCACAGATACGCAGTATTTT.

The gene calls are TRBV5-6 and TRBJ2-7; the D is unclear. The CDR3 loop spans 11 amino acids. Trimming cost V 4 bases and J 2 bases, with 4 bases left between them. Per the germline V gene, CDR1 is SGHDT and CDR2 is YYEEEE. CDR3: CASSAAYEQYF. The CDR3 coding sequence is TGTGCCAGCAGCGCGGCCTACGAGCAGTACTTC.

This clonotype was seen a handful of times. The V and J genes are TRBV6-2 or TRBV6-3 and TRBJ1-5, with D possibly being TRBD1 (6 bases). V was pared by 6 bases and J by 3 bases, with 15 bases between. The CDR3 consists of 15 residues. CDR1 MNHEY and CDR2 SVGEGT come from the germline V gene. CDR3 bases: TGTGCCAGCAGACCAGGGGCGCGATTCAATCAGCCCCAGCATTTT. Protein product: CASRPGARFNQPQHF.

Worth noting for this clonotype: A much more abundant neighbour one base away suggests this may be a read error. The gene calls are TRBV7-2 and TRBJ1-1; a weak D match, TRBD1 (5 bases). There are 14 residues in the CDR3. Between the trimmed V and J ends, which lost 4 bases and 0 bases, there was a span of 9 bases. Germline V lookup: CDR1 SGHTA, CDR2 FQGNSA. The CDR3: CASSCTGMNTEAFF. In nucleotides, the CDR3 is TGTGCCAGCAGCTGTACAGGTATGAACACTGAAGCTTTCTTT.

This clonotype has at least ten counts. The CDR3 coding sequence is TGTGCCTGGAGTGGAGGGATGAACAAGCGGGGGGCTACCTACGAGCAGTACTTC. Amino acid sequence: CAWSGGMNKRGATYEQYF. V usage is TRBV30 and J usage is TRBJ2-7, with 9 bases that match TRBD2. The CDR3 runs to 18 residues. The V gene's germline CDR1 is GTSNPN and CDR2 SVGIG (reference sequence). V lost 1 base to trimming and J lost 2 bases; unmatched junction nucleotides: 15.

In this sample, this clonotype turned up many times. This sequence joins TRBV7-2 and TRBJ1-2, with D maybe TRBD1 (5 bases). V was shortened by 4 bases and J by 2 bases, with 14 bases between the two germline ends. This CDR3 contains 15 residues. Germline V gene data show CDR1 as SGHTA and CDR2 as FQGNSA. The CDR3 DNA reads TGTGCCAGCAGCTCCTATACAGGAAGCAACTATGGCTACACCTTC. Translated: CASSSYTGSNYGYTF.

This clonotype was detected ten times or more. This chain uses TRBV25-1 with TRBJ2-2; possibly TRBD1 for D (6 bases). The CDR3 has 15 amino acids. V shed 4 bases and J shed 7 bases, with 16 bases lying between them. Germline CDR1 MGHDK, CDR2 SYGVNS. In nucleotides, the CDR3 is TGTGCCAGCAGTGGGCTAACAGGGAAGGTCGGGGAGCTGTTTTTT. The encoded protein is CASSGLTGKVGELFF.

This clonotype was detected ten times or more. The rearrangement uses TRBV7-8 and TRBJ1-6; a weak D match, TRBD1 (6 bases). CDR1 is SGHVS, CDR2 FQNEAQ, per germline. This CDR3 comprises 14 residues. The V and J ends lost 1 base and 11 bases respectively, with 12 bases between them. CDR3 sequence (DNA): TGTGCCAGCAGCTTAGAGGGCAGGGGTCCACCCCTCCACTTT. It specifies CASSLEGRGPPLHF.

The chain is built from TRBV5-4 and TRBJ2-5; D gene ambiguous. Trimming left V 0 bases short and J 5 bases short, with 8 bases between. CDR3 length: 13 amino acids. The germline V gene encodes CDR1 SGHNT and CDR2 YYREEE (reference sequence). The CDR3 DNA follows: TGTGCCAGCAGCTTGGGACCCGTTGAGACCCAGTACTTC. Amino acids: CASSLGPVETQYF.

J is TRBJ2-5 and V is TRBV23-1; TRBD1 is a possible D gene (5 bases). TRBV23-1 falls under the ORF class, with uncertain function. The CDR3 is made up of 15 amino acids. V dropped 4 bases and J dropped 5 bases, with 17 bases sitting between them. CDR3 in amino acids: CASSLQGWRWETQYF. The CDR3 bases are TGCGCCAGCAGTCTCCAGGGTTGGCGTTGGGAGACCCAGTACTTC.